The clone carrying this T cell receptor (beta chain) was seen many times. The antigen remains unidentified. 5'RACE template switching generated TCR cDNA, adding a universal primer site and UMIs. From the 5' RACE reads, TCRdb called clonotypes with MiXCR, one entry per CDR3 protein. The sample includes more than 450,000 distinct CDR3 sequences, 20% to 25% seen only once; the top ten take roughly 16%. These data originate in a study of T cells after yellow fever vaccination. Findings and caveats of the study: The CD4 and CD8 compartments had a small share of their clonotypes in common. Subsequent to the booster, the majority of primary-vaccination clones reappeared (around 96% CD4, around 85% CD8).

The sequences come from PBMCs, collected approximately 22 days after the first yellow fever vaccination. This TCR was sampled from a man between 18 and 35 years old who received the YFV17D yellow fever vaccine.

The CDR3 spells CASSLGTSGYYNEQFF. Here the CDR3 DNA reads TGCGCCAGCAGCTTAGGGACTAGCGGATACTACAATGAGCAGTTCTTC. The chain couples TRBV5-1 to TRBJ2-1, with 11 bases matching TRBD2. The CDR3 contains 16 residues. The trim removed 2 bases at V and 3 bases at J, leaving 4 bases unmatched. Per germline, CDR1 SGHRS and CDR2 YFSETQ.